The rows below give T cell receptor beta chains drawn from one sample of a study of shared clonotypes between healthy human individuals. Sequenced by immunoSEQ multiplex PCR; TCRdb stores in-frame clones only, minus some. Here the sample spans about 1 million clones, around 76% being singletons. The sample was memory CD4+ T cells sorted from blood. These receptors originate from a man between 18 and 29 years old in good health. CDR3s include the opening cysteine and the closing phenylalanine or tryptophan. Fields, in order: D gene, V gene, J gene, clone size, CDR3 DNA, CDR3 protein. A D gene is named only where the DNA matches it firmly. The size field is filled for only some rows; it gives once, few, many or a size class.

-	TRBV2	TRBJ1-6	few	TGTGCCAGCAGCGCAGGGTTGTTACCCCTCCACTTT	CASSAGLLPLHF
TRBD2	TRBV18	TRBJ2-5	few	TGTGCCAGCTCACCCAGGACTAGCCTCCAAGAGACCCAGTACTTC	CASSPRTSLQETQYF
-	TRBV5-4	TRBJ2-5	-	TGTGCCAGCAGCTTGGCGGCACTCCAAGAGACCCAGTACTTC	CASSLAALQETQYF
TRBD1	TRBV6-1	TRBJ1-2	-	TGTGCCAGCAGTGATCGACAGGGGGCTAACTATGGCTACACCTTC	CASSDRQGANYGYTF
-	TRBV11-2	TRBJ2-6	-	TGTGCCAGCAGCTTGCCCTTGGCGGTCTCTGGGGCCAACGTCCTGACTTTC	CASSLPLAVSGANVLTF
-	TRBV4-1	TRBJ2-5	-	TGCGCCAGCAGCGCAGGTGGACTTATGGAGACCCAGTACTTC	CASSAGGLMETQYF
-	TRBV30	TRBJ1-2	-	TGTGCCTGGAGTGCTACGGACTGGGGTGGCTACACCTTC	CAWSATDWGGYTF
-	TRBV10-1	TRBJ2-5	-	TGCGCCAGCAGTGAGTCCCTCTGGGAGACCCAGTACTTC	CASSESLWETQYF
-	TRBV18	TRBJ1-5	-	TGTGCAGGCTCCGATGGCAATCAGCCCCAGCATTTT	CAGSDGNQPQHF
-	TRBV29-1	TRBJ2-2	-	TGCAGCGTTGAGTCATACGGGACAATGAACACCGGGGAGCTGTTTTTT	CSVESYGTMNTGELFF
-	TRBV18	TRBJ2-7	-	TGTGCCAGCTCACCCCAGGGAAGGAGCTCCTACGAGCAGTACTTC	CASSPQGRSSYEQYF
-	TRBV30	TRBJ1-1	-	TGTGCCTGGGTCCCTTTAGGATACACTGAAGCTTTCTTT	CAWVPLGYTEAFF
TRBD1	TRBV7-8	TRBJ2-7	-	TGTGCCAGCAGCTTACTCACAGGGGGAATCCCTTCCTACGAGCAGTACTTC	CASSLLTGGIPSYEQYF
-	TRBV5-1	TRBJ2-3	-	TGCGCCAGCAGCTTGGGCTGGACAATTAGCACAGATACGCAGTATTTT	CASSLGWTISTDTQYF
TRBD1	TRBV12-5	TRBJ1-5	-	TGTGCTAGTGGTTCGGGACAGTCGAATCAGCCCCAGCATTTT	CASGSGQSNQPQHF
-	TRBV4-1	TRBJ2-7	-	TGCGCCAGCAGCCAAGGGGGATGGCGCACATACGAGGGCGAGCAGTACTTC	CASSQGGWRTYEGEQYF
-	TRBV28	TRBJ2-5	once	TGTGCCAGCAGTCCCCCGACCCGAGGAGGAGAGACCCAGTACTTC	CASSPPTRGGETQYF
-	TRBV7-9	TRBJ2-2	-	TGTGCCAGCAGCTTTACCCACACCGGGGAGCTGTTTTTT	CASSFTHTGELFF
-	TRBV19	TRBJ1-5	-	TGTGCCAGTAGTACGGTCAGGGTTCAGCCCCAGCATTTT	CASSTVRVQPQHF
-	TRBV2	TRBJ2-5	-	TGTGCCAGCAGTGAGGCGGGATACTCCCAAGAGACCCAGTACTTC	CASSEAGYSQETQYF
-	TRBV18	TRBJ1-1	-	TGTGCCAGCTCACCTAACCTGGCTGAAGCTTTCTTT	CASSPNLAEAFF
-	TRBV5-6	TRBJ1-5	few	TGTGCCAGCAGCTCCACGACAGGAACTTTTAATCAGCCCCAGCATTTT	CASSSTTGTFNQPQHF
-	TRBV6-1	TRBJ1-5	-	TGTGCCAGCAGAGATGAACCAGGGCAGCCCCAGCATTTT	CASRDEPGQPQHF
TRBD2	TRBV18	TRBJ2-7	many	TGTGCCAGCTCCCCCTCCGGAGCGGGAGCCTACGAGCAGTACTTC	CASSPSGAGAYEQYF
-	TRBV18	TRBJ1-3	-	TGTGCCAGCTCACCGCTTGGACAGACTGGAAACACCATATATTTT	CASSPLGQTGNTIYF
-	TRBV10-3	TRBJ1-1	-	TGTGCCATCAGCCTGGACCCCCCAAGCACTGAAGCTTTCTTT	CAISLDPPSTEAFF
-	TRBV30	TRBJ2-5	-	TGTGCCTGGAGTGGAAGCGGCACAGAGACCCAGTACTTC	CAWSGSGTETQYF